This section outlines one TCR beta chain sequence together with its context. The CDR3 totals 16 residues. The V gene's germline CDR1 is SGHKS and CDR2 YYEKEE (reference sequence). The trim removed 4 bases at V and 3 bases at J, leaving 10 bases unmatched. This record belongs to a study of blood T cell repertoires in COVID-19. Study-wide context: PBMCs, B-cell-depleted T cells, or T cells were the source of the cDNA or gDNA that made up the material.

Under the authors' procedure: Scientists estimated how many nucleated cells there were by amplifying reference gene primers. Some clones are missing from TCRdb's copy, which holds only in-frame ones; the method was immunoSEQ multiplex PCR. The V and J calls and clone size were taken over from that table, and D and trimming were inferred from the DNA. The sample gives some 67,000 clones, roughly 90% of which show up once; 1% to 1.5% is in the top ten. The specimen was peripheral blood. The clonotype comes from a woman in her sixties or seventies with acute or convalescent COVID-19. This chain connects TRBV5-5 to TRBJ2-1, with 7 positions matching TRBD1. CDR3 sequence: CASSPPLQGRYNEQFF. The DNA for the CDR3 is TGTGCCAGCAGCCCTCCGCTACAGGGGCGCTACAATGAGCAGTTCTTC.